This entry features one T cell receptor beta chain sequence. The V end was cut by 0 bases, the J end by 8 bases, with 11 bases between. This CDR3 contains 14 residues. Germline V lookup: CDR1 MNHNS, CDR2 SASEGT. The table came from immunoSEQ multiplex PCR; TCRdb's copy has only in-frame clones and leaves some out. Here the sample spans approximately 150,000 clones, 80% to 90% being singletons. The sample originates from a study of blood T cell repertoires in COVID-19. The sample comprised peripheral blood. J is TRBJ2-1 and V is TRBV6-1; tentatively, D is TRBD2 (6 bases). The TCR sequence derives from a man in his 60s with active or convalescent COVID-19. The CDR3 reads CASSEATSWDEQFF. CDR3 coding DNA: TGTGCCAGCAGTGAAGCGACTAGTTGGGATGAGCAGTTCTTC.